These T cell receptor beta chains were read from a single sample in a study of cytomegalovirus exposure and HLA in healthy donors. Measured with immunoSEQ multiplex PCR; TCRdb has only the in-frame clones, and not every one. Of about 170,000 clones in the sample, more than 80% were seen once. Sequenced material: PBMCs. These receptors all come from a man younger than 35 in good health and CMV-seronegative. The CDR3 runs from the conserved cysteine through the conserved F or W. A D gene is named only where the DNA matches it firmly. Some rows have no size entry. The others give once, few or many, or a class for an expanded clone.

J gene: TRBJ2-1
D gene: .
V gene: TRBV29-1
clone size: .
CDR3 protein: CSVEPRLVNEQFF
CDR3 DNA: TGCAGCGTTGAGCCCAGACTAGTCAATGAGCAGTTCTTC

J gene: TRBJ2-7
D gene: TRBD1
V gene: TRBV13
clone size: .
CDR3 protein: CASSPSPGQGGYEQYF
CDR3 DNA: TGTGCCAGCAGCCCTAGCCCGGGACAGGGCGGTTACGAGCAGTACTTC

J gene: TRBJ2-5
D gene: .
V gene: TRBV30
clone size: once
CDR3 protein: CAWSVRLQETQYF
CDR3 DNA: TGTGCCTGGAGTGTCAGGTTACAAGAGACCCAGTACTTC

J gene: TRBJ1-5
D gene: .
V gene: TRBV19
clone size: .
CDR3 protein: CASSIGVRGKPQHF
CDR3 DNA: TGTGCCAGTAGTATCGGTGTCAGAGGTAAGCCCCAGCATTTT

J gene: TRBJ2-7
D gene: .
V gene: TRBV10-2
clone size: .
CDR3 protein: CASSGFSSSYEQYF
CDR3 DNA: TGCGCCAGCAGTGGGTTTTCGAGCTCCTACGAGCAGTACTTC

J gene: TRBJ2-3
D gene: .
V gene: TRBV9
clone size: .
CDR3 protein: CASSDTGGVADTQYF
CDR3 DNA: TGTGCCAGCAGTGATACAGGGGGGGTCGCAGATACGCAGTATTTT

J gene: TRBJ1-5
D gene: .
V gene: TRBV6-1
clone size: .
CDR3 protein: CASSEAFSVSNQPQHF
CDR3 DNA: TGTGCCAGCAGTGAAGCGTTTTCGGTTAGCAATCAGCCCCAGCATTTT

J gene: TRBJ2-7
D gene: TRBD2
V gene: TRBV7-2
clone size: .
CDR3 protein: CASRRRSGTPSYEQYF
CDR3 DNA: TGTGCCAGCAGGCGACGAAGCGGGACCCCCTCCTACGAGCAGTACTTC

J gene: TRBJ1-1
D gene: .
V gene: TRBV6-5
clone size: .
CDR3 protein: CASEDRSMNTEAFF
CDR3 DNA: TGTGCCAGCGAGGACAGATCCATGAACACTGAAGCTTTCTTT

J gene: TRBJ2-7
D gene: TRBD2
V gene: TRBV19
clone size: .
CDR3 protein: CASSRSREAYEQYF
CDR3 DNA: TGTGCCAGTAGCCGTTCGCGGGAGGCCTACGAGCAGTACTTC

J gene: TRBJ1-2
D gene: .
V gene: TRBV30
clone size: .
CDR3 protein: CAWSRQGSRGYTF
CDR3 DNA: TGTGCCTGGAGTCGCCAGGGGAGCCGCGGCTACACCTTC

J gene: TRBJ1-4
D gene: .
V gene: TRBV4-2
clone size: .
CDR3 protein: CASSQEAASNEKLFF
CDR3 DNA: TGTGCCAGCAGCCAAGAAGCCGCCTCTAATGAAAAACTGTTTTTT

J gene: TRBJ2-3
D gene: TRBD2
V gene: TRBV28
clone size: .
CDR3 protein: CASSFPGLAGVGRQYF
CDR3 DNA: TGTGCCAGCAGTTTCCCGGGACTAGCGGGAGTGGGAAGGCAGTATTTT

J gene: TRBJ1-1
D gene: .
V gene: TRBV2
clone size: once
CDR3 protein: CASNTAGSDEAFF
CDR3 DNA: TGTGCCAGCAACACCGCAGGGTCAGATGAAGCTTTCTTT

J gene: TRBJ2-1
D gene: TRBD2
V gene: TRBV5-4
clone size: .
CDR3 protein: CASSYTSGPLSSYNEQFF
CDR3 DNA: TGTGCCAGCAGCTACACTAGCGGACCTTTGAGCTCCTACAATGAGCAGTTCTTC

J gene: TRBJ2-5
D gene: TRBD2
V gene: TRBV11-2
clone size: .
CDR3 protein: CASSRGRAGVFIRETQYF
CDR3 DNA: TGTGCCAGCAGCCGAGGAAGAGCGGGAGTCTTTATACGAGAGACCCAGTACTTC

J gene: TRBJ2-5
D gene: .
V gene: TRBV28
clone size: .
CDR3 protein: CASSADAEETQYF
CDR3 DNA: TGTGCCAGCAGTGCAGATGCCGAAGAGACCCAGTACTTC

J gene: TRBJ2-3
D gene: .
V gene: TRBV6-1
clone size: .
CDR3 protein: CASSDEVQGLYTDTQYF
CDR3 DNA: TGTGCCAGCAGTGACGAGGTACAGGGATTATACACAGATACGCAGTATTTT

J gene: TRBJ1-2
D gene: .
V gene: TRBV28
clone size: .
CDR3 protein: CASSTSNYGYTF
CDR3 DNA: TGTGCCAGCAGTACATCTAACTATGGCTACACCTTC

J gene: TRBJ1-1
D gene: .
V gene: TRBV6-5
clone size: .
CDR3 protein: CASSGGLRMNTEAFF
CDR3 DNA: TGTGCCAGCAGTGGGGGGTTGCGCATGAACACTGAAGCTTTCTTT

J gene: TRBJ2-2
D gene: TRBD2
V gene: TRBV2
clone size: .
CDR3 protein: CASSPGTKNTGELFF
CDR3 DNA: TGTGCCAGCAGTCCGGGGACTAAGAACACCGGGGAGCTGTTTTTT

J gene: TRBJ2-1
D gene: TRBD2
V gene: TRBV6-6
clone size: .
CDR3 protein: CASSGSGGGEQFF
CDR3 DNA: TGTGCCAGCAGTGGTAGCGGGGGCGGTGAGCAGTTCTTC

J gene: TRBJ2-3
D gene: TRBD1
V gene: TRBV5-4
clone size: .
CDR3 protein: CASSAELTGDGTDTQYF
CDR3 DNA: TGTGCCAGCAGCGCCGAGTTAACAGGGGATGGCACAGATACGCAGTATTTT

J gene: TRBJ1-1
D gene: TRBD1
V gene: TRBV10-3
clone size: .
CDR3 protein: CAIKDTGGTEAFF
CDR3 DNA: TGTGCCATCAAAGATACAGGGGGCACTGAAGCTTTCTTT

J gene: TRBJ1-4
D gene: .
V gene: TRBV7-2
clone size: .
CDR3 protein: CASTWKGGEKLFF
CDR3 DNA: TGTGCCAGCACCTGGAAAGGGGGTGAAAAACTGTTTTTT

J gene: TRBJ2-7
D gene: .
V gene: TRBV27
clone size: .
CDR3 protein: CASSLSPFPYEQYF
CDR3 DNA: TGTGCCAGCAGTTTGTCCCCCTTCCCCTACGAGCAGTACTTC

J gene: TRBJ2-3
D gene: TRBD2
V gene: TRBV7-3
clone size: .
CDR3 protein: CASSLGLALATDTQYF
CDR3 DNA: TGTGCCAGCAGCCTGGGACTAGCGTTGGCGACAGATACGCAGTATTTT

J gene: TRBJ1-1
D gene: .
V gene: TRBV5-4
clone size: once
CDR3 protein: CASSFAGAGNTEAFF
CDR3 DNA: TGTGCCAGCAGCTTTGCGGGGGCGGGTAACACTGAAGCTTTCTTT

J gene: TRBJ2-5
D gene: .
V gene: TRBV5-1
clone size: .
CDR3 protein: CASSNIQETQYF
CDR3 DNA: TGCGCCAGCAGCAACATTCAGGAGACCCAGTACTTC

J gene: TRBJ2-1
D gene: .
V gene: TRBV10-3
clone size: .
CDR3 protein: CAISESGVYNEQFF
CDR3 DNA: TGTGCCATCAGTGAATCGGGAGTCTACAATGAGCAGTTCTTC

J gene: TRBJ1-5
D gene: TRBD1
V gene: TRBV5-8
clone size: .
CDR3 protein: CASSWDSSNQPQHF
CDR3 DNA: TGTGCCAGCAGCTGGGACAGTAGCAATCAGCCCCAGCATTTT

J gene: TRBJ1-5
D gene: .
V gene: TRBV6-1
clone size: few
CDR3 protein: CASSEYRNNQPQHF
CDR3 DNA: TGTGCCAGCAGTGAATACAGAAACAATCAGCCCCAGCATTTT

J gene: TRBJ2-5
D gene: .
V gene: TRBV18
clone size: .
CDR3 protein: CASSPEQREETQYF
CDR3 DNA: TGTGCCAGCTCACCCGAACAGCGGGAAGAGACCCAGTACTTC

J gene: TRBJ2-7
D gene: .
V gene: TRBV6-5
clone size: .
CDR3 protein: CASSYSTGVNYEQYF
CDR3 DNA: TGTGCCAGCAGTTACTCGACCGGAGTTAACTACGAGCAGTACTTC

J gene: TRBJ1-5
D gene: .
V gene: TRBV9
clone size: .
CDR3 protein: CASSVGGSQPQHF
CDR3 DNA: TGTGCCAGCAGCGTGGGGGGGAGCCAGCCCCAGCATTTT

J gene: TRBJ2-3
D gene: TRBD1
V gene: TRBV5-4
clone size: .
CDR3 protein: CASSAEPTGVTDTQYF
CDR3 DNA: TGTGCCAGCAGCGCGGAACCCACAGGGGTCACAGATACGCAGTATTTT

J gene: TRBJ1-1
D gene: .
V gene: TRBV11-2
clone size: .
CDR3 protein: CASSRAGEVPEAFF
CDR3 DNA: TGTGCCAGCAGCCGAGCGGGAGAAGTTCCTGAAGCTTTCTTT

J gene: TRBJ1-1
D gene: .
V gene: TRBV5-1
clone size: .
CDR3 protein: CASSLSSSMNTEAFF
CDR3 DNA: TGCGCCAGCAGCCTTTCCAGTTCAATGAACACTGAAGCTTTCTTT

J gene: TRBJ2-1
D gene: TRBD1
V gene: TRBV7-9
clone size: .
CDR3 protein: CASSPRTGGYYNEQFF
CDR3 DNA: TGTGCCAGCAGCCCGCGGACAGGGGGTTACTACAATGAGCAGTTCTTC

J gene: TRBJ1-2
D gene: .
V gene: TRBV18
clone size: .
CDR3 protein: CASSPPEGRLAHGYTF
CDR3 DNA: TGTGCCAGCTCACCACCAGAGGGGAGGTTAGCCCATGGCTACACCTTC

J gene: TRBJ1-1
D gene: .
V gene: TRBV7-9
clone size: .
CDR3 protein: CASSFAGMNTEAFF
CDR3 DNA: TGTGCCAGCAGCTTTGCAGGGATGAACACTGAAGCTTTCTTT

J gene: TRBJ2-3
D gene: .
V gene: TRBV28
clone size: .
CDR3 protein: CASSLDLKKDTQYF
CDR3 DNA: TGTGCCAGCAGTTTGGACTTGAAGAAGGATACGCAGTATTTT

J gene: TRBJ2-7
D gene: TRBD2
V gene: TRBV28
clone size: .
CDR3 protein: CASSLRGASSYEQYF
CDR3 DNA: TGTGCCAGCAGTTTGCGGGGGGCTAGCTCCTACGAGCAGTACTTC

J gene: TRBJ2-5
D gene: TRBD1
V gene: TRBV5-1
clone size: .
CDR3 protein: CASSTDPPTGGGFGMGETQYF
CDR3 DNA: TGCGCCAGCAGCACGGATCCCCCGACAGGGGGTGGGTTTGGGATGGGAGAGACCCAGTACTTC